These 18 T cell receptor beta chains were all obtained from the same sample, sequenced in a study of T cells in women clearing cervical HPV infection. Method: immunoSEQ multiplex PCR; TCRdb's copy keeps in-frame clones and lacks some. This listing includes fewer than 35,000 clones. The sequenced sample consisted of blood buffy coat. The receptors shown here come from a woman between 18 and 69 years old with a cervical HPV16 infection that either progressed to CIN3+ or cleared (not recorded which).

Worth noting for this clone: The CDR3 goes on 3 residues after the read ends, and that part is filled in from the germline J gene. This chain joins TRBV5-5 and TRBJ2-7, with 10 bases lining up with TRBD1. The germline gives CDR1 SGHKS, CDR2 YYEKEE (reference sequence). The J segment lost 1 base and the V segment lost 3 bases, leaving 4 bases of the junction unmatched. This CDR3 has 15 amino acids. Partial CDR3 DNA: TGTGCCAGCAGCTGGGGACAGGGGCCTTCCTACGAG. Translation: CASSWGQGPSYE. In full, the CDR3 reads CASSWGQGPSYEQYF.

With respect to this clone: The read stops 3 residues short of the end of the CDR3; the missing end is completed from the germline J gene. The chain uses TRBV19 and TRBJ1-2; no clear D gene. Germline V gene lookup returns CDR1 LNHDA and CDR2 SQIVND (reference sequence). This CDR3 is 14 amino acids long. Trimming cost V 1 base and J 4 bases, with 10 bases left between them. CDR3 bases read: TGTGCCAGTAGTATAGTGGCAGTTGGCTATGGC. It encodes CASSIVAVGYG. The whole CDR3 region reads CASSIVAVGYGYTF.

The CDR3 DNA, read in part, is TGTGCCTGGAGTGTAGCGGGAGGTCAGCCC. As protein: CAWSVAGGQP. The whole CDR3 protein reads CAWSVAGGQPQHF. This chain links TRBV30 with TRBJ1-5; D call uncertain. The CDR3 end lies 3 residues beyond the end of the read and is filled in from the germline J gene. The V and J ends lost 0 bases and 6 bases respectively, with 9 bases between them. The CDR3 runs 13 residues. Germline V gene sequence: CDR1 GTSNPN, CDR2 SVGIG (reference sequence).

Note on this clone: The sequenced fragment ends 3 residues before the CDR3 boundary, so the rest is inferred from the germline J gene. The gene calls are TRBV19 and TRBJ1-5; D may be TRBD1 (5 bases). With 8 bases removed from V and 5 bases from J, the gap between germline ends came to 19 bases. This CDR3 is 15 amino acids long. From germline, CDR1 is LNHDA and CDR2 SQIVND (reference sequence). The sequenced part of the CDR3 DNA is TGTGCCAGTGGTCGAGGGGTGAGTGGGGATCAGCCC. This encodes CASGRGVSGDQP. The complete CDR3 protein is CASGRGVSGDQPQHF.

To note about this clone: From the germline J gene comes the end of the CDR3, since the read stops 3 residues before it. V is TRBV6-1 and J is TRBJ1-5; the D gene is possibly TRBD1 (6 bases). In germline, CDR1 is MNHNS, CDR2 SASEGT. V lost 3 bases and J 4 bases, leaving 13 bases between the germline ends. The CDR3 has 15 residues. CDR3 DNA, as far as it was read: TGTGCCAGCAGTGACATTCCCCAGGGGAATCAGCCC. This gives the protein CASSDIPQGNQP. Given in full, the CDR3 is CASSDIPQGNQPQHF.

The CDR3 region is CASSPRDRFEAFF. The DNA read from the CDR3 is TGTGCCAGCAGCCCGAGGGACAGGTTTGAA. The V call is TRBV7-9, the J call TRBJ1-1, with 8 bases that match TRBD1. The CDR3 end falls 3 residues outside the read, so it is completed with the germline J gene. CDR3 size: 13 residues. Germline values: CDR1 SEHNR, CDR2 FQNEAQ (reference sequence). Trimming took 5 bases from V and 7 from J; bases not matched to a gene: 6.

As regards this clone: The read halts 3 residues ahead of the CDR3 end, with the missing end drawn from the germline J gene. This sequence joins TRBV12-3 or TRBV12-4 and TRBJ2-7; 7 bases match TRBD2. Germline trimming cut 3 bases from V and 2 bases from J; bases unmatched to any gene: 4. This CDR3 comprises 14 residues. The sequenced CDR3 bases are TGTGCCAGCAGTTTTGGAGCGGGGACCTACGAG. It translates to CASSFGAGTYE. The full CDR3 reads CASSFGAGTYEQYF.

Concerning this clone: The sequence runs out 3 residues before the end of the CDR3; the remainder is reconstructed from the germline J gene. The chain carries TRBV20-1 and TRBJ2-3; 7 positions match TRBD2. There are 16 residues in the CDR3. The V gene end was trimmed by 5 bases and the J gene end by 1 base; junction bases not matched to a gene: 12. Germline CDR1 and CDR2: DFQATT and SNEGSKA (reference sequence). The CDR3: CSAPRVSGEGTDTQYF. CDR3 bases read: TGCAGTGCTCCTCGAGTAAGCGGGGAGGGCACAGATACG.

As for this clone: The sequence runs out 3 residues before the end of the CDR3; the remainder is reconstructed from the germline J gene. The gene calls are TRBV7-6 and TRBJ2-4, with TRBD2 as a possible D gene (7 bases). Germline V CDR1 and CDR2: SGHVS, FNYEAQ. There are 16 residues in the CDR3. CDR3 region: CASSLEGGGVGETQYF. The sequenced CDR3 bases are TGTGCCAGCAGCTTAGAAGGCGGGGGCGTGGGTGAGACT.

Concerning this clone: The CDR3 end falls 3 residues outside the read, so it is completed with the germline J gene. The chain carries TRBV9 and TRBJ2-1; TRBD1 aligns across 9 bases. Germline CDR1 reads SGDLS; CDR2 reads YYNGEE. CDR3 length: 20 amino acids. With 1 base clipped from V and 4 bases from J, the junction kept 18 bases outside the gene matches. CDR3 DNA (partial): TGTGCCAGCAGCGTAAATCAAGCTACATGGACCGGGACAGGGTACAATGAG. Its protein is CASSVNQATWTGTGYNE. The full CDR3 protein reads CASSVNQATWTGTGYNEQFF.

With regard to this clone: The DNA ends 3 residues before the CDR3 does, and the rest of the CDR3 is filled in from the germline J gene. This chain connects TRBV7-2 to TRBJ2-3, with D possibly being TRBD2 (6 bases). Germline CDR1 SGHTA, CDR2 FQGNSA. V was trimmed by 2 bases and J by 4 bases, leaving 13 bases between them. The CDR3 extends over 15 amino acids. The CDR3 region is CASSLSSWGADTQYF. The CDR3 bases that were read are TGTGCCAGCAGCTTATCCTCATGGGGGGCAGATACG.

Comment on this clone: The read ends 3 residues shy of where the CDR3 ends; the end is completed using the germline J gene. The chain uses TRBV20-1 and TRBJ2-3, with D possibly being TRBD2 (7 bases). CDR1 and CDR2 from the germline V gene are DFQATT and SNEGSKA (reference sequence). V lost 5 bases and J 5 bases, leaving 17 bases between the germline ends. This CDR3 contains 14 residues. CDR3 loop: CSAHRQGGGDTQYF. CDR3 DNA, as far as it was read: TGCAGTGCTCATCGGCAGGGAGGGGGAGATACG.

Turning to this clone: The CDR3 is cut off 3 residues early in the read; its end comes from the germline J gene. This chain connects TRBV19 to TRBJ2-1, with TRBD2 matching over 9 bases. With 2 bases clipped from V and 9 bases from J, the junction kept 17 bases outside the gene matches. The V gene's germline CDR1 is LNHDA and CDR2 SQIVND (reference sequence). The CDR3 length is 18 residues. The covered CDR3 bases are TGTGCCAGTAGTATAAGGACCCCTCTGGCGGGGGGGAAAATTGAG. Translated, it gives CASSIRTPLAGGKIE. The whole CDR3 protein is CASSIRTPLAGGKIEQFF.

As to this clone: Read coverage stops 3 residues before the CDR3 terminus; the germline J gene supplies the remainder. The rearrangement uses TRBV5-1 and TRBJ1-4, with 12 bases that match TRBD1. This CDR3 spans 17 amino acids. Trimming at V came to 4 bases and at J to 7 bases, leaving 11 bases not matched to a gene. Germline-derived CDR1 and CDR2 are SGHRS and YFSETQ. The CDR3 is CASSPDGTGGAGEKLFF. Incomplete CDR3 DNA: TGCGCCAGCAGCCCCGACGGGACAGGGGGCGCCGGTGAAAAA.

As concerns this clone: From the germline J gene comes the end of the CDR3, since the read stops 3 residues before it. The chain carries TRBV7-9 and TRBJ1-4, with TRBD1 identical over 10 bases. This CDR3 is built from 14 residues. CDR1 SEHNR and CDR2 FQNEAQ come from the germline V gene (reference sequence). After removal of 3 bases from V and 6 bases from J, the junction contained 1 base not matched to a gene. The DNA read from the CDR3 is TGTGCCAGCAGCTTGGGGACAGGGGATGAAAAA. It yields the protein CASSLGTGDEK. The whole CDR3 sequence is CASSLGTGDEKLFF.

A remark on this clone: With the read ending 3 residues before the CDR3 end, the germline J gene is used to fill in that end. The chain combines TRBV7-9 with TRBJ1-2; TRBD1 aligns across 7 bases. Looked up from germline, CDR1 is SEHNR and CDR2 is FQNEAQ (reference sequence). The CDR3 is 14 amino acids. The trim removed 0 bases at V and 6 bases at J, leaving 4 bases unmatched. The CDR3 DNA, read in part, is TGTGCCAGCAGCTTAGCGACAGGGTATGATGGC. Its translation: CASSLATGYDG. The entire CDR3 protein reads CASSLATGYDGYTF.

With regard to this clone: Sequencing ends 3 residues short of the CDR3 end; the germline J gene provides the rest. This chain links TRBV7-9 with TRBJ2-5; the match to TRBD2 covers 7 bases. Trimming removed 4 bases from V and 5 bases from J; junction bases left unmatched: 7. CDR1 is SEHNR and CDR2 is FQNEAQ in the germline V gene (reference sequence). The CDR3 sequence is 14 residues long. CDR3 DNA, as far as it was read: TGTGCCAGCAGCTATAGCGGGTCGTCGGAGACC. Its translation: CASSYSGSSET. The whole CDR3 protein is CASSYSGSSETQYF. The variable domain in full, completed from reference TRBV7-9 and TRBJ2-5, reads DTGVSQNPRHKITKRGQNVTFRCDPISEHNRLYWYRQTLGQGPEFLTYFQNEAQLEKSRLLSDRFSAERPKGSFSTLEIQRTEQGDSAMYLCASSYSGSSETQYFGPGTRLLVL.

Concerning this clone: The read ends 3 residues shy of where the CDR3 ends; the end is completed using the germline J gene. The chain carries TRBV2 and TRBJ2-2; 7 bases match TRBD1. Per germline, CDR1 SNHLY and CDR2 FYNNEI. This CDR3 spans 16 amino acids. CDR3 in amino acids: CASSGGRGLTNEKLFF. Incomplete CDR3 DNA: TGTGCCAGCAGTGGGGGCAGGGGGTTGACTAATGAAAAG.